This note documents a single TCR beta chain sequence. Its antigen specificity is not known. No base-level quality is on record; no much larger clone is a single base apart. The data were taken from a study of shared clonotypes between healthy human individuals (dated by TCRdb to the early 2020s). With respect to the entire study: The cohort comprised a couple of women and a few men aged 18 to 49 years. For each donor, three plates each were used for CD4 naive and CD4 memory, two plates were used for CD8 naive, and one plate was used for CD8 memory. Libraries were prepared and TCR repertoires were sequenced by different laboratories using diverse techniques, in order to increase sequencing depth and limit assay-specific biases. Leukapheresis yielded between about 0.85 and 9.5 billion PBMCs per donor. To estimate repertoire size and how much clonotype sharing occurs between individuals, the study deeply sequenced the blood TCR repertoires of roughly 5 healthy adults. General findings and caveats noted by the study authors: Clonotypes shared by all four sorted-subset donors showed higher generation probabilities than non-shared clonotypes. About 5% of naive CD4, 3.5% of naive CD8, approximately 2.2% of memory CD4, and around 0.4% of memory CD8 clonotypes were shared across several donors. Sampling was restricted to blood, and TCR repertoires in tissues likely differ from the TCR repertoires found in blood. The small number of donors limited the genetic and exposure-history diversity represented. Incomplete sequencing was indicated by rarefaction of sorted-subset datasets, despite the large sequencing depth. Naive subsets generally had larger estimated clonotype richness than memory subsets. Pairwise subsampling led to the expectation that sequencing depth would affect the degree of clonotype sharing among donors.

The donors were healthy, HIV-negative adults with no recently reported acute infections or vaccinations. Only Caucasian adults living in Nashville, Tennessee, USA were represented among the donors. Magnetic negative selection was used to enrich CD4+ T cells, after which naive cells were positively selected on CD45RA and the negative fraction became the memory subset. After blood collection by leukapheresis, PBMCs were isolated using Ficoll-Histopaque density gradient centrifugation and then cryopreserved in the vapor phase of liquid nitrogen. Analytical flow cytometry was used to check the purity and quantity of each magnetically sorted T cell population. Genomic DNA was isolated from every sorted fraction and measured by UV absorbance on a Nanodrop 2000c. TCR CDR3 regions were amplified from genomic DNA by multiplex PCR using the deep immunoSEQ assay. Extracted genomic DNA from each cell subset was distributed evenly across all wells of several immunoSEQ 96-well plates, and each plate was treated as a replicate. Each replicate PCR for sorted subsets received about 180 ng genomic DNA, equal to some 32,000 T cell genomes. The purified libraries were quantified using a Qubit 3.0 fluorometer, sized with a Bioanalyzer 2100, and then quantified again using the KAPA Library Quantification kit. A separate single-read 150-cycle Illumina NextSeq 550 flow cell was used to sequence each immunoSEQ 96-well plate. Concerning the study's data processing: The immunoSEQ output contained only junctional sequences without quality scores, so filtering could not match that applied to full-length reads. To assign V/J genes and CDR3, sequences were annotated using PyIR, a Python wrapper for IgBLAST v1.9, with IMGT germline references. Reads were filtered out if the reads had weak V/J assignments (E-value above 1e-6), no CDR3, stop codons, out-of-frame junctions, or ambiguous translated residues. V3J clonotypes were defined as sequences sharing the same inferred V gene, J gene, and CDR3 amino acid sequence. Percentage overlap between repertoires was calculated by dividing the number of shared unique clonotypes by the size of the smaller repertoire. Three approaches were used to assess repertoire richness: RTK rarefaction, the Chao1 estimator, and Recon v2.1 estimates of unobserved clonotypes. For all TCRbeta clonotypes obtained by the gDNA method from four donors, generation probabilities were computed with OLGA. In its TCRdb copy, this immuneACCESS table keeps in-frame sequences only and misses some clones. Where compared with another copy, unresolved V genes explain less than half of these, and the others have no known cause. V and J calls and clone size follow that table, whereas D and trimming were derived from the DNA. This sample comprises over a million clones, 95% to 97% of them detected only once. The ten largest make up roughly 1.1% of the sample.

Measured from the cysteine to the phenylalanine, the CDR3 is 12 residues long. Just CDR3 DNA is preserved here, 36 bases in frame from base 1. CDR1 and CDR2, looked up from the germline V gene (reference sequence), are LNHNV and YYDKDF. V and J lose 8 bases and 0 bases, and a span of 8 bases separates them. This TCR was sampled from a man aged 30 to 45 in good health. Sequencing was performed on naive CD4+ T cells sorted from blood. This sample's cell subset or site label indicates: CD45RA+ positively selected. The sequence is built from TRBV15 and TRBJ2-7; the D call is tentative, TRBD1 or TRBD2, as each matches 5 bases. The DNA sequence follows: TGTGCCACCCGGGGCCTCTCCTACGAGCAGTACTTC. Its translation reads: CATRGLSYEQYF. Reference TRBV15 and TRBJ2-7 proteins supply the regions before and after the CDR3; the full variable domain is: DAMVIQNPRYQVTQFGKPVTLSCSQTLNHNVMYWYQQKSSQAPKLLFHYYDKDFNNEADTPDNFQSRRPNTSFCFLDIRSPGLGDTAMYLCATRGLSYEQYFGPGTRLTVT.